This T cell receptor beta chain is from a study of T cell responses to AZD1222 COVID-19 vaccine. A remark on this clone: Antigen: not known.

The table came from immunoSEQ multiplex PCR; TCRdb's copy has only in-frame clones and leaves some out. The data show under 150,000 clones, with 75% to 90% seen just once and 1.5% to 2% held by the top ten. The CDR3 length is 13 residues. The ends lost 5 bases at V and 2 bases at J; junction bases unmatched: 1. Per the germline V gene, CDR1 is SGHNT and CDR2 is YENEEA. It was second doses at about 4 or about 12 weeks that were pooled. General study findings and limits: Spike as a whole was targeted by vaccine-associated CD4 TCRs, dominant at 160-218 and 743-854.

The rearrangement joins TRBV11-3 to TRBJ2-5; the match to TRBD2 covers 8 bases. Sample: peripheral blood, taken 28 days after the second AZD1222 dose. The sequence came from an adult who received the AZD1222 COVID-19 vaccine. The CDR3 protein is CASSPSGQETQYF. Written as DNA, the CDR3 is TGTGCCAGCAGCCCTAGCGGGCAAGAGACCCAGTACTTC.